This entry lists 20 T cell receptor beta chains sequenced from one sample in a study of PD-1 blockade in classical Hodgkin lymphoma. Sequencing used immunoSEQ multiplex PCR; TCRdb keeps in-frame clones, though not all of them. The table records 30,000 to 40,000 clones, roughly four fifths of them present only once. All patients experienced relapse after autologous stem cell transplantation, and brentuximab vedotin exposure was variable. The sequencing used peripheral blood mononuclear cells (PBMCs), collected at baseline. Every receptor here comes from a human donor with classical Hodgkin lymphoma.

The chain links TRBV2 to TRBJ2-7; D may be TRBD1 (6 bases). CDR1 is SNHLY and CDR2 is FYNNEI in the germline V gene. The CDR3 is made up of 12 amino acids. Trimming left V 5 bases short and J 5 bases short, with 10 bases between. Here the CDR3 reads CASSQQGDEQYF. Here the CDR3 DNA reads TGTGCCAGCAGTCAACAGGGAGACGAGCAGTACTTC.

This sequence joins TRBV7-2 and TRBJ2-7; 7 bases match TRBD1. This CDR3 is 17 amino acids long. Germline loops: CDR1 SGHTA, CDR2 FQGNSA. The V segment lost 5 bases and the J segment 0 bases; nucleotides outside the gene matches: 13. CDR3 loop: CASSRLSGTVNSYEQYF. As DNA, the CDR3 is TGTGCCAGCAGCAGACTTTCCGGGACAGTTAACTCCTACGAGCAGTACTTC.

The CDR3 DNA reads as TGTGCCAGTAGTAACAGAAACTATGGCTACACCTTC. Translating gives CASSNRNYGYTF. J is TRBJ1-2 and V is TRBV19; D is undetermined. Germline V gene data show CDR1 as LNHDA and CDR2 as SQIVND (reference sequence). This CDR3 region has 12 residues. V was shortened by 4 bases and J by 2 bases, with 5 bases between the two germline ends. Full variable domain (rest looked up from reference TRBV19 and TRBJ1-2): DGGITQSPKYLFRKEGQNVTLSCEQNLNHDAMYWYRQDPGQGLRLIYYSQIVNDFQKGDIAEGYSVSREKKESFPLTVTSAQKNPTAFYLCASSNRNYGYTFGSGTRLTVV.

The rearrangement links TRBV4-1 to TRBJ2-1; the D is unclear. The CDR3 loop spans 15 amino acids. From germline, CDR1 is MGHRA and CDR2 YSYEKL. Deletions cut 0 bases from V and 4 bases from J, with 10 bases between. The CDR3 spells CASSQDSTVYNEQFF. The CDR3 DNA follows: TGCGCCAGCAGCCAAGACAGCACAGTTTACAATGAGCAGTTCTTC.

The genes are TRBV15 and TRBJ1-5; tentatively, D is TRBD1 (6 bases). The CDR3 spans 16 residues. CDR1 LNHNV and CDR2 YYDKDF come from the germline V gene (reference sequence). The V gene lost 0 bases and the J gene lost 3 bases, with 12 bases spanning the gap. This chain's CDR3 is CATSRDPGQFNQPQHF. The CDR3 DNA reads as TGTGCCACCAGCAGAGATCCGGGACAATTCAATCAGCCCCAGCATTTT.

This chain uses TRBV2 with TRBJ1-2; 9 positions match TRBD1. With 5 bases clipped from V and 7 bases from J, the junction kept 8 bases outside the gene matches. The V gene's germline CDR1 is SNHLY and CDR2 FYNNEI. The CDR3 is 14 amino acids. This CDR3 reads CASSTRTGVAGYTF. The CDR3 DNA is TGTGCCAGCAGTACTCGGACAGGGGTCGCTGGCTACACCTTC.

The chain joins TRBV4-3 to TRBJ2-1, with D perhaps being TRBD1 or TRBD2 (5 bases each). V was shortened by 1 base and J by 0 bases, with 16 bases between the two germline ends. The CDR3 loop spans 18 amino acids. Germline V gives CDR1 LGHNA, CDR2 YSLEER. The CDR3 sequence: CASSQVGQGVGSYNEQFF. CDR3 DNA: TGCGCCAGCAGCCAAGTCGGGCAGGGAGTAGGCTCCTACAATGAGCAGTTCTTC.

A remark on this clone: Other nucleotide sequences from this sample produce the same CDR3. The rearrangement links TRBV2 to TRBJ1-6; no reliable D call. V lost 2 bases and J 7 bases, leaving 6 bases between the germline ends. Per the germline V gene, CDR1 is SNHLY and CDR2 is FYNNEI. The CDR3 extends over 13 amino acids. The CDR3 here is CASSESRNSPLHF. The DNA for the CDR3 is TGTGCCAGCAGTGAATCGAGGAATTCACCCCTCCACTTT.

The V call is TRBV14, the J call TRBJ2-4; D perhaps matches TRBD2 (5 bases). The CDR3 sequence is 14 residues long. Trimming removed 3 bases at V and 8 bases at J, with 14 bases between. Germline V gives CDR1 SGHDN, CDR2 FVKESK. The CDR3 reads CASSHSSGWDIQYF. The CDR3 region has the DNA TGTGCCAGCAGCCATTCATCGGGGTGGGACATTCAGTACTTC.

The chain joins TRBV12-5 to TRBJ2-1; no firm D call. The V gene's germline CDR1 is LGHNT and CDR2 FRNRAP. Trimming stripped 1 base from V and 8 bases from J, with 6 bases between. This CDR3 comprises 12 residues. This CDR3 is CASGLGDHEQFF. The CDR3 nucleotides are TGTGCTAGTGGTTTGGGGGATCATGAGCAGTTCTTC.

V and J are TRBV4-2 and TRBJ2-3; D is possibly TRBD1 (7 bases). Looked up from germline, CDR1 is LGHNA and CDR2 is YNFKEQ. Trimming took off 3 bases at V and 3 bases at J, with 16 bases between the two ends. The CDR3 is made up of 16 amino acids. For the CDR3, the DNA is TGTGCCAGCAGCCAGGATCAGGGGGGACGGACAGATACGCAGTATTTT. It specifies CASSQDQGGRTDTQYF.

V gene TRBV4-2 combines with J gene TRBJ2-7, with D uncertain. The CDR3 loop spans 13 amino acids. V lost 1 base and J lost 3, with 7 bases in between. Germline V gene sequence: CDR1 LGHNA, CDR2 YNFKEQ. CDR3 nucleotide sequence: TGTGCCAGCAGCCAAGTTTCAAGCTACGAGCAGTACTTC. Translating gives CASSQVSSYEQYF.

This chain joins TRBV7-6 and TRBJ2-6; D tentatively fits TRBD1 or TRBD2 (6 bases each). V lost 5 bases, J lost 4 bases, and 18 bases lay in between. Germline V gene data show CDR1 as SGHVS and CDR2 as FNYEAQ. This CDR3 has 17 residues. In DNA form, the CDR3 reads TGTGCCAGCAGCGATAGAGGGGGGAGGATCGGGGCCAACGTCCTGACTTTC. It translates to CASSDRGGRIGANVLTF.

This clone was seen just once. The V gene is TRBV2, the J gene TRBJ2-3; D unclear. Germline CDR1 is SNHLY and CDR2 is FYNNEI. Trimming took 2 bases from V and 11 from J, leaving 14 bases between them. The CDR3 runs 13 residues. This CDR3 is CASSENQSGEQYF. The CDR3 DNA reads as TGTGCCAGCAGTGAAAACCAATCAGGCGAGCAGTATTTT.

This sequence joins TRBV25-1 and TRBJ2-1; 9 nucleotides match TRBD2. CDR3 length: 16 residues. Germline-derived CDR1 and CDR2 are MGHDK and SYGVNS. Unmatched junction bases numbered 15, after V lost 6 bases and J lost 9 bases. The CDR3 sequence is CASSPMGGLALVEQFF. The CDR3 bases are TGTGCCAGCAGCCCCATGGGGGGACTAGCCCTCGTTGAGCAGTTCTTC.

The V call is TRBV29-1, the J call TRBJ2-3; 9 nucleotides align to TRBD2. Trimming took 3 bases from V and 2 from J; bases not matched to a gene: 0. The CDR3 is made up of 13 amino acids. Germline CDR1 reads SQVTM; CDR2 reads ANQGSEA. The CDR3 here is CSVEGLATDTQYF. DNA for the CDR3: TGCAGCGTTGAGGGACTAGCCACAGATACGCAGTATTTT.

The chain uses TRBV6-5 and TRBJ2-1; TRBD1 agrees at 7 bases. Trimming at V came to 2 bases and at J to 7 bases, leaving 2 bases not matched to a gene. From germline, CDR1 is MNHEY and CDR2 SVGAGI. This CDR3 spans 13 amino acids. In nucleotides, the CDR3 is TGTGCCAGCAGTTACAACAGGGGAAATGAGCAGTTCTTC. Translated, it gives CASSYNRGNEQFF.

The CDR3 DNA reads TGTGCCATCAGTGAGGGGGGCGGTCGGGCTGGGCGAGCTTTCTTT. Protein: CAISEGGGRAGRAFF. V gene TRBV10-3 combines with J gene TRBJ1-1; maybe TRBD1 (6 bases). The ends were cut back, 2 bases at V and 10 bases at J, with 20 bases in the middle. Germline values: CDR1 ENHRY, CDR2 SYGVKD. This CDR3 spans 15 amino acids.

Turning to this clone: An end of the junction differs from the germline gene, which may be a read error. The chain uses TRBV18 and TRBJ2-3; 9 nucleotides line up with TRBD2. In germline, CDR1 is KGHSH, CDR2 LQKENI. The CDR3 totals 16 residues. The CDR3 loop reads CASSSPGLASLDTQYF. The CDR3 DNA sequence: TGTGCCAGCTCATCACCGGGACTAGCCTCATTGGATACGCAGTATTTT.

This clone was detected once. This chain uses TRBV7-2 with TRBJ1-4, with TRBD1 matching 9 bases. Germline CDR1 and CDR2: SGHTA and FQGNSA. Trimming removed 5 bases from V and 8 bases from J; junction bases left unmatched: 3. This CDR3 has 13 amino acids. CDR3 loop: CASSGGTGEKLFF. DNA for the CDR3: TGTGCCAGCAGCGGAGGGACAGGGGAAAAACTGTTTTTT.